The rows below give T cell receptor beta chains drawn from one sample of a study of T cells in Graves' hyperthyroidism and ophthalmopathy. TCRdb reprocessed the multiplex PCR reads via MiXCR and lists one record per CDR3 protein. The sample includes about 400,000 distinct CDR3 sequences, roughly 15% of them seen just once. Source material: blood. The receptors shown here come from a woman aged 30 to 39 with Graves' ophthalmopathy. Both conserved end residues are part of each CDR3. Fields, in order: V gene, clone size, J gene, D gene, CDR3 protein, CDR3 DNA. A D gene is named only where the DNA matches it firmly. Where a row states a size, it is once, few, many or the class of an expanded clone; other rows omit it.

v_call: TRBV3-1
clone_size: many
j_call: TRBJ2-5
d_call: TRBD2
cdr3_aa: CASSPGTTSSQETQYF
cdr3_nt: TGTGCCAGCAGCCCGGGGACTACGAGCTCCCAAGAGACCCAGTACTTC

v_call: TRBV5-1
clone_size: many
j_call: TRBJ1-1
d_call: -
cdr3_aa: CASSLVRVGDTEAFF
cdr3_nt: TGCGCCAGCAGCTTGGTTCGGGTCGGTGACACTGAAGCTTTCTTT

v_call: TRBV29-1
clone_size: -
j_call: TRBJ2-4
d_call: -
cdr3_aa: CSVDLGGIQYF
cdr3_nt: TGCAGCGTTGATTTGGGGGGCATTCAGTACTTC

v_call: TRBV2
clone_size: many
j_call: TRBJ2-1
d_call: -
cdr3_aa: CASSGGTNEQFF
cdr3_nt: TGTGCCAGCAGTGGGGGGACCAATGAGCAGTTCTTC

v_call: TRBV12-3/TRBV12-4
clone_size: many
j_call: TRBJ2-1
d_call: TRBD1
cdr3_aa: CASSRRGTGLNNEQFF
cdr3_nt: TGTGCCAGCAGCCGGAGGGGGACAGGGCTCAACAATGAGCAGTTCTTC

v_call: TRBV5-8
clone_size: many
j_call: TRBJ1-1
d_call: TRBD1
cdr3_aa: CASSRGQEMNTEAFF
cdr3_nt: TGTGCCAGCAGCCGGGGACAGGAGATGAACACTGAAGCTTTCTTT

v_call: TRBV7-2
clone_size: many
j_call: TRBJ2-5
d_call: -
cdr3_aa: CASSFISGTQYF
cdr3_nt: TGTGCCAGCAGCTTCATCTCTGGGACCCAGTACTTC

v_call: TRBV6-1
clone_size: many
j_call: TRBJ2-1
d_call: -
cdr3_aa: CASSEAYGAGYNEQFF
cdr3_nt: TGTGCCAGCAGTGAAGCGTACGGGGCGGGATACAATGAGCAGTTCTTC

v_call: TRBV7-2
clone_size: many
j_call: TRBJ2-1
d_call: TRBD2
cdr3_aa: CASSLVGASGGRGEQFF
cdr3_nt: TGTGCCAGCAGCTTAGTGGGGGCTAGCGGGGGGCGGGGTGAGCAGTTCTTC

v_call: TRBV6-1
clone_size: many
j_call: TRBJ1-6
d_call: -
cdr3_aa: CASREDRNSPLHF
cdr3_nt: TGTGCCAGCAGGGAGGACAGAAATTCACCCCTCCACTTT

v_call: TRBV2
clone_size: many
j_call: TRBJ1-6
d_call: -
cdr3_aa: CASSDPGNSPLHF
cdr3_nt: TGTGCCAGCAGTGATCCGGGGAATTCACCCCTCCACTTT

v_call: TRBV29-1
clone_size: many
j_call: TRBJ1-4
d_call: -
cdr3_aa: CSALPGTTNEKLFF
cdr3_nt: TGCAGCGCACTCCCAGGGACAACTAATGAAAAACTGTTTTTT

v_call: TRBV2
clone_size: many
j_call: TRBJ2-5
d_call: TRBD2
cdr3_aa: CASSWEIAGGEETQYF
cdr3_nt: TGTGCCAGCAGTTGGGAAATAGCGGGGGGGGAAGAGACCCAGTACTTC

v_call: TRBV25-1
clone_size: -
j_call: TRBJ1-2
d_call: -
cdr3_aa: CASSGQPFNYGYTF
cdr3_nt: TGTGCCAGCAGTGGGCAGCCGTTTAACTATGGCTACACCTTC

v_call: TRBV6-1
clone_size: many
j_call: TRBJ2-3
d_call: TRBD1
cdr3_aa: CASTQGARDTQYF
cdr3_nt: TGTGCCAGCACACAGGGGGCGAGAGATACGCAGTATTTT

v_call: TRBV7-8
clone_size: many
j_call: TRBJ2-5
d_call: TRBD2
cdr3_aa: CASSQRGSPGGGTQYF
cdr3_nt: TGTGCCAGCAGCCAGCGAGGGTCGCCGGGAGGAGGGACCCAGTACTTC

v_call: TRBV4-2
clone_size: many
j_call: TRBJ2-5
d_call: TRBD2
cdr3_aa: CASSQDGPGTSYDETQYF
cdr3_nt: TGTGCCAGCAGCCAAGATGGGCCCGGGACTAGCTATGACGAGACCCAGTACTTC